This TCR beta chain was identified during a study of T cell responses to AZD1222 COVID-19 vaccine. Study context: Samples with a second dose at about 4 or about 12 weeks were pooled together.

The method was immunoSEQ multiplex PCR; TCRdb's version includes in-frame clones alone and lacks a portion of them. The sample contains around 100,000 clones, around 91% of which appear only once. The germline CDR1 and CDR2 sequences are SGHVS and FNYEAQ. The CDR3 runs 18 residues. V shed 5 bases, J shed 9 bases, and the junction held 16 bases outside the gene matches. General study findings and limits: A reported finding is that nearly half of spike-specific TCRs target unmutated variant regions. Among those given AZD1222, only five or six were seropositive at baseline.

In the case of this clone: Its antigen remains unidentified.

This specimen consisted of peripheral blood, obtained on day 0 of AZD1222 vaccination. V and J are TRBV7-6 and TRBJ2-5, with 15 positions matching TRBD2. The clonotype originates from an adult in good health. The CDR3 sequence: CASSRGLAGGGSGGAQYF. CDR3 nucleotide sequence: TGTGCCAGCAGCCGTGGACTAGCGGGAGGGGGTTCCGGTGGGGCCCAGTACTTC. Supplemented by reference TRBV7-6 and TRBJ2-5, the full variable domain reads GAGVSQSPRYKVTKRGQDVALRCDPISGHVSLYWYRQALGQGPEFLTYFNYEAQQDKSGLPNDRFSAERPEGSISTLTIQRTEQRDSAMYRCASSRGLAGGGSGGAQYFGPGTRLLVL.